This TCR beta chain appears in the sequencing data of a study of blood T cell repertoires in COVID-19. Overall study context: Sites in the United States, Italy and Spain provided acute and convalescent COVID-19 samples.

CDR1 is SGDLS and CDR2 is YYNGEE in the germline V gene. V shed 4 bases and J 0 bases; nucleotides not matched to a gene: 6. The CDR3 runs 16 residues. Authors' analysis steps: Estimation of nucleated cell counts was performed using reference gene primer amplification. Produced via immunoSEQ multiplex PCR; TCRdb's table is partial and in-frame only. Clone size and V and J calls were adopted from that table, with D and trimming inferred from the DNA. The sample gives roughly 92,000 clones, around 87% of which show up once; approximately 5% is in the top ten. Sequencing was carried out using peripheral blood. This sequence originates from a woman of 80 years or more with acute or convalescent COVID-19. The chain uses TRBV9 and TRBJ1-3; TRBD1 agrees at 8 bases. For the CDR3, the DNA is TGTGCCAGCAGCCCCCGACAGGGGAGCTCTGGAAACACCATATATTTT. Amino acids: CASSPRQGSSGNTIYF.